Each of the 14 T cell receptor beta chains below was sequenced from the same sample in a study of blood T cell repertoires in COVID-19 (dated by TCRdb to the early 2020s). Library generation was performed with the immunoSEQ multiplex PCR assay. The immuneACCESS repertoire file appears here via TCRdb, limited to in-frame rearrangements. These files lack a portion of the clones; in checked studies, under half of the deficit traces to unresolved V genes, and the cause of the others is not known. The sample profile shows tens of thousands of clones; about nine tenths of them were found once. Together, the top ten hold about 20% of the sample. Sequenced: peripheral blood. Source of these receptors: a man aged 65 to 85 in a cohort sampled during active COVID-19.

This sequence joins TRBV7-8 and TRBJ2-7; D perhaps matches TRBD2 (5 bases). Germline CDR1 SGHVS, CDR2 FQNEAQ. V lost 5 bases and J 1 base, leaving 12 bases between the germline ends. The CDR3 is made up of 14 amino acids. DNA for the CDR3: TGTGCCAGCAGCACTAGAGAGTCTTCCTACGAGCAGTACTTC. Translating gives CASSTRESSYEQYF.

This chain connects TRBV18 to TRBJ1-1; no reliable D call. Per germline, CDR1 KGHSH and CDR2 LQKENI. V was shortened by 2 bases and J by 5 bases, with 12 bases between the two germline ends. This CDR3 spans 14 amino acids. For the CDR3, the DNA is TGTGCCAGCTCACCATGGGCTGCCCGGACTGAAGCTTTCTTT. It is translated as CASSPWAARTEAFF. Using reference TRBV18 and TRBJ1-1 for the parts outside the CDR3, the full variable domain is NAGVMQNPRHLVRRRGQEARLRCSPMKGHSHVYWYRQLPEEGLKFMVYLQKENIIDESGMPKERFSAEFPKEGPSILRIQQVVRGDSAAYFCASSPWAARTEAFFGQGTRLTVV.

The J gene is TRBJ2-1, the V gene TRBV5-1; 8 bases match TRBD1. Germline trimming cut 4 bases from V and 1 base from J; bases unmatched to any gene: 4. From germline, CDR1 is SGHRS and CDR2 YFSETQ. This CDR3 region has 15 residues. CDR3 bases: TGCGCCAGCAGCGTGACAGGGGTGTCCTACAATGAGCAGTTCTTC. Protein sequence: CASSVTGVSYNEQFF.

This sequence joins TRBV7-2 and TRBJ2-5, with D possibly TRBD1 on 5 matching bases. Germline lookup yields CDR1 SGHTA and CDR2 FQGNSA. This CDR3 has 14 amino acids. The germline V and J ends were trimmed by 3 bases and 5 bases, with 13 bases remaining between them. The DNA of the CDR3 is TGTGCCAGCAGCTTTTCGAAGGGGCGGGAGACCCAGTACTTC. It is translated as CASSFSKGRETQYF.

The V gene is TRBV3-1 (or the pseudogene TRBV3-2), the J gene TRBJ2-1, with D maybe TRBD2 (5 bases). This CDR3 comprises 16 residues. Trimming pared 5 bases from V and 6 bases from J, leaving 20 bases between. Germline-derived CDR1 and CDR2 are LGHDT and YNNKEL (reference sequence). Here the CDR3 DNA reads TGTGCCAGCAGCATTATTCGTGGGAGCAAGGTCAATGAGCAGTTCTTC. Translating gives CASSIIRGSKVNEQFF.

The chain has TRBV27 and TRBJ2-1; TRBD2 agrees at 13 bases. Per germline, CDR1 MNHEY and CDR2 SMNVEV (reference sequence). The CDR3 is 13 amino acids. V gave up 5 bases and J gave up 14 bases; unmatched junction bases: 6. CDR3 in amino acids: CASSGTSGVWEFF. CDR3 sequence (DNA): TGTGCCAGCAGTGGGACTAGCGGGGTCTGGGAGTTCTTC.

This clone was counted once. The chain couples TRBV27 to TRBJ1-2; 8 nucleotides line up with TRBD1. Trimming cost V 6 bases and J 2 bases; bases outside gene matches: 5. This CDR3 comprises 14 residues. The V gene's germline CDR1 is MNHEY and CDR2 SMNVEV (reference sequence). The CDR3 loop reads CASSPRQGNYGYTF. In DNA form, the CDR3 reads TGTGCCAGCAGCCCCAGACAGGGGAACTATGGCTACACCTTC.

This rearrangement joins TRBV6-5 to TRBJ1-2, with D possibly being TRBD1 (5 bases). The V end was cut by 6 bases, the J end by 6 bases, with 14 bases between. The CDR3 has 13 amino acids. The germline V gene encodes CDR1 MNHEY and CDR2 SVGAGI. Here the CDR3 reads CASRIQGSDGYTF. The CDR3 DNA sequence: TGTGCCAGCAGGATCCAGGGTTCGGATGGCTACACCTTC.

The rearrangement joins TRBV29-1 to TRBJ1-1; the match to TRBD1 covers 7 bases. The V and J ends lost 4 bases and 6 bases, in that order; junction bases with no gene match: 8. CDR3 length equals 13 residues. From germline, CDR1 is SQVTM and CDR2 ANQGSEA. CDR3 nucleotides: TGCAGCGTTGCCAGCGACAGGGCGGCTGAAGCTTTCTTT. Its translation is CSVASDRAAEAFF.

A note on this clone: Sequence at one end of the junction differs from germline and may be a read error. CDR3 residues: CATSEGAGPGNQPQHF. CDR3 DNA: TGTGCCACCAGTGAGGGTGCAGGGCCGGGCAATCAGCCCCAGCATTTT. This chain connects TRBV10-3 to TRBJ1-5; a weak D match, TRBD1 (5 bases). Germline assignment: CDR1 ENHRY and CDR2 SYGVKD. The CDR3 spans 16 residues.

The chain is built from TRBV11-3 and TRBJ1-6, with D tentatively TRBD1 (6 bases). The CDR3 spans 14 residues. Per germline, CDR1 SGHNT and CDR2 YENEEA. V was clipped by 4 bases and J by 7 bases, with 11 bases between them. The CDR3 is CASSSGTSNSPLHF. The CDR3 DNA reads TGTGCCAGCAGCTCCGGGACATCAAATTCACCCCTCCACTTT.

The chain carries TRBV6-6 and TRBJ2-5, with D possibly matching TRBD1 (6 bases). CDR1 MNHNY and CDR2 SVGAGI come from the germline V gene (reference sequence). This CDR3 has 18 residues. Between the trimmed V and J ends, which lost 5 bases and 3 bases, there was a span of 25 bases. The CDR3 coding sequence is TGTGCCAGCAGTCGGTACCGTAACCGGGACACACAGAAAGAGACCCAGTACTTC. This translates into CASSRYRNRDTQKETQYF.

A few counts support this clone. The chain links TRBV24-1 to TRBJ1-1; no firm D call. The V end lost 5 bases, the J end lost 1 base, and 10 bases lay between the germline ends. The CDR3 is 14 residues long. Germline values: CDR1 KGHDR, CDR2 SFDVKD. The CDR3 nucleotides read TGTGCCACCAGTGGTTCAGTTGGGAACACTGAAGCTTTCTTT. It encodes CATSGSVGNTEAFF.

The V gene is TRBV24-1, the J gene TRBJ1-5; D is possibly TRBD1 (6 bases). The CDR3 loop spans 13 amino acids. Germline V lookup: CDR1 KGHDR, CDR2 SFDVKD. Deletions cut 9 bases from V and 4 bases from J, with 12 bases between. CDR3 DNA sequence: TGTGCCACCTCCAGGACAGTTAATCAGCCCCAGCATTTT. Encoded protein: CATSRTVNQPQHF.